This is a list of T cell receptor beta chains from one sample in a study of blood T cell repertoires in COVID-19. Method: immunoSEQ multiplex PCR; TCRdb's copy keeps in-frame clones and lacks some. This sample has a few hundred thousand clones; about 89% occur once, and the top ten carry roughly an eighth. What was sequenced was peripheral blood. The receptors were sampled from a woman aged 55-69 years with acute or convalescent COVID-19. CDR3s include the opening cysteine and the closing phenylalanine or tryptophan. Fields, in order: J gene, D gene, clone size, V gene, CDR3 DNA, CDR3 protein. A D gene is named only where the DNA matches it firmly. Size tells how often a clone was seen (once, few, many) or the class of an expanded clone, and some rows leave it out.

TRBJ2-2 - - TRBV30 TGTGCCTGGAGTGTGAGGGCCGGGGAGCTGTTTTTT CAWSVRAGELFF
TRBJ2-1 - - TRBV3-1/TRBV3-2 TGTGCCAGCAGCCAAGATGGGACAATATACAATGAGCAGTTCTTC CASSQDGTIYNEQFF
TRBJ1-4 TRBD1 - TRBV4-3 TGCGCCAGCAGCCAAGTGACAGGGCCTAATGAAAAACTGTTTTTT CASSQVTGPNEKLFF
TRBJ1-6 - - TRBV6-5 TGTGCCAGCAGTTATCGGGGGAACTATAATTCACCCCTCCACTTT CASSYRGNYNSPLHF
TRBJ2-1 - - TRBV23-1 TGCGCCAGCAGTCAATCGAGGACAGATAACAATGAGCAGTTCTTC CASSQSRTDNNEQFF
TRBJ1-3 - - TRBV28 TGTGCCAGCGTAACTCCTGGAAACACCATATATTTT CASVTPGNTIYF
TRBJ2-7 TRBD2 once TRBV2 TGTGCCAGCATTGAGGGTTGGCGGGGGAGCTCCTACGAGCAGTACTTC CASIEGWRGSSYEQYF
TRBJ2-1 - - TRBV7-9 TGTGCCAGCAGCTTAGGGGAACAGGGAAGTGAGCAGTTCTTC CASSLGEQGSEQFF
TRBJ1-2 - - TRBV3-1/TRBV3-2 TGTGCCAGCAGCCATCCGGGACTCCACTATGGCTACACCTTC CASSHPGLHYGYTF
TRBJ2-1 TRBD1 - TRBV7-2 TGTGCCAGCAGCTTGAACGGACAGGGGTTGTACAATGAGCAGTTCTTC CASSLNGQGLYNEQFF
TRBJ1-2 - few TRBV7-2 TGTGCCAGCAGCTTGTCGGCAGGTTCTTATGGCTACACCTTC CASSLSAGSYGYTF
TRBJ1-1 - - TRBV9 TGTGCCAGCAGCGTAGGTCTCCAGGACACTGAAGCTTTCTTT CASSVGLQDTEAFF
TRBJ1-2 - - TRBV3-1/TRBV3-2 TGTGCCAGCATGGGCAGCAAGAACTATGGCTACACCTTC CASMGSKNYGYTF
TRBJ2-5 TRBD2 - TRBV7-2 TGTGCCAGCAGCTCCTCGAGGGGGGCGGGAGGCCTCGGGTGGGAGACCCAGTACTTC CASSSSRGAGGLGWETQYF
TRBJ2-2 TRBD2 - TRBV7-2 TGTGCCAGCAGCTTAGAGGGACTAGCGGGGTCGAACACCGGGGAGCTGTTTTTT CASSLEGLAGSNTGELFF